The sequence of this TCR beta chain was determined in a study of T cell responses to AZD1222 COVID-19 vaccine. Study outcomes and limitations: Spike-specific TCR breadth and depth were elevated following two AZD1222 doses.

Assay: immunoSEQ multiplex PCR; the TCRdb copy retains only in-frame clones and omits some. The profile covers 130,000 to 150,000 clones, with roughly nine tenths appearing a single time and 1.6% taken by the ten largest. The V gene end was trimmed by 0 bases and the J gene end by 5 bases; junction bases not matched to a gene: 3. This CDR3 spans 15 amino acids. CDR1 is MNHEY and CDR2 is SVGAGI in the germline V gene. Worth noting for this clone: Its cognate antigen is unknown.

The sample here was peripheral blood, taken on day 0 of AZD1222 vaccination. This chain links TRBV6-5 with TRBJ2-5; TRBD2 matches 10 bases. The TCR was taken from an adult in good health. CDR3 coding DNA: TGTGCCAGCAGTTACTCGCTTAGCGGGGGGGAGACCCAGTACTTC. Protein: CASSYSLSGGETQYF.